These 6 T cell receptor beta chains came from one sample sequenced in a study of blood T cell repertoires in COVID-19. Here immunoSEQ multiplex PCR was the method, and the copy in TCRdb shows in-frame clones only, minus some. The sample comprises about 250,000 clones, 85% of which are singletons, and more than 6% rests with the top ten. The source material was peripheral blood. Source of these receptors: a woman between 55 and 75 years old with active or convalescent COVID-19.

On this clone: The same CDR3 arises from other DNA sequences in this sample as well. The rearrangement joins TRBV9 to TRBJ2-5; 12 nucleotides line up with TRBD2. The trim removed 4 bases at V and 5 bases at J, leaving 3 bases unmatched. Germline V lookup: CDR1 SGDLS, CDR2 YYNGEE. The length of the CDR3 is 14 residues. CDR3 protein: CASSPGLAGETQYF. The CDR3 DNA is TGTGCCAGCAGCCCCGGACTAGCGGGGGAGACCCAGTACTTC.

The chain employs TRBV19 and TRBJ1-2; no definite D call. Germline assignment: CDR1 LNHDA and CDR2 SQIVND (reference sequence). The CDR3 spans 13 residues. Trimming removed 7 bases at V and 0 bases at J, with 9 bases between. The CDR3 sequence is CASNRYSNYGYTF. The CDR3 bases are TGTGCCAGTAATCGGTACTCTAACTATGGCTACACCTTC.

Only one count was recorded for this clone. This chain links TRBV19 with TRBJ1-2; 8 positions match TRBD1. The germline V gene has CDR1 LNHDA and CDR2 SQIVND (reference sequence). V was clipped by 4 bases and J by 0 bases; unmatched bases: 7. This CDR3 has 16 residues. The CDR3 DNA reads TGTGCCAGTAGTACAGGACAGGGAGGAACTAACTATGGCTACACCTTC. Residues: CASSTGQGGTNYGYTF.

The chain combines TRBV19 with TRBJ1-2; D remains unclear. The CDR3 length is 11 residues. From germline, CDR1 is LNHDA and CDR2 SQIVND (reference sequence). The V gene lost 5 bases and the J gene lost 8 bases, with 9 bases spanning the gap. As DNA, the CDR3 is TGTGCCAGTAGTGCCTCCCTAGGCTACACCTTC. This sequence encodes CASSASLGYTF. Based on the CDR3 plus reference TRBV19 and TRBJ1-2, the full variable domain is DGGITQSPKYLFRKEGQNVTLSCEQNLNHDAMYWYRQDPGQGLRLIYYSQIVNDFQKGDIAEGYSVSREKKESFPLTVTSAQKNPTAFYLCASSASLGYTFGSGTRLTVV.

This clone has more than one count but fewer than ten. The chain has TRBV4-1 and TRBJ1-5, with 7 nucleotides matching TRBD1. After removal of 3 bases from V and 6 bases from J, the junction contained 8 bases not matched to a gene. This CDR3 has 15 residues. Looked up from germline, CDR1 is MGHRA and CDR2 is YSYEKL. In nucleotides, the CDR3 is TGCGCCAGCAGCCAGGCCGGGACAGTAGGTCAGCCCCAGCATTTT. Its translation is CASSQAGTVGQPQHF.

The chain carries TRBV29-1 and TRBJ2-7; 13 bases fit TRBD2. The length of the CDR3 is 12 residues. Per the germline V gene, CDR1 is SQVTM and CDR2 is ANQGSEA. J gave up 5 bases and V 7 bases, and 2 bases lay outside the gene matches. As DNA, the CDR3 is TGCAGCGGGACTAGCGGGAGCGACGAGCAGTACTTC. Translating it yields CSGTSGSDEQYF.